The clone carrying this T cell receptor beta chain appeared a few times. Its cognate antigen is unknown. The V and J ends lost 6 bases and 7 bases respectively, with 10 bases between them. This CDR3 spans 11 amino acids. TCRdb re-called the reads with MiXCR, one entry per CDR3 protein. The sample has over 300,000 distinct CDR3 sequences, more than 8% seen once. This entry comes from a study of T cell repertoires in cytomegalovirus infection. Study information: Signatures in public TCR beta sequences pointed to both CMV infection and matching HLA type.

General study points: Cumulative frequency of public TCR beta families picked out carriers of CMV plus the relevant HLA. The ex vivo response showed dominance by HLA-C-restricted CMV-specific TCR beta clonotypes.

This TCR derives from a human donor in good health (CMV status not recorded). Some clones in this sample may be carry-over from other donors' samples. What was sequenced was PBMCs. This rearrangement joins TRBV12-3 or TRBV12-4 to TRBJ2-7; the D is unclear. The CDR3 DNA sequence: TGTGCCAGCAGAATTGGAGAGGAGCAGTACTTC. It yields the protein CASRIGEEQYF.